Listed here are 8 T cell receptor beta chains from one sample, sequenced in a study of T cells in Graves' hyperthyroidism and ophthalmopathy. TCR beta CDR3 regions were amplified from RNA. The HTBI primer set was used in a first-round RT-PCR of the TCR CDR3. TCRdb reanalysed the multiplex PCR reads using MiXCR and keeps one entry per CDR3 protein. Found here are around 200,000 distinct CDR3 sequences, 15% to 20% of them singletons; the top ten hold over 35%. Material: blood. Every receptor here comes from a middle-aged man with Graves' hyperthyroidism.

The chain has TRBV28 and TRBJ2-3; TRBD2 matches at 12 bases. The CDR3 contains 14 residues. Trimming removed 8 bases from V and 6 bases from J; junction bases left unmatched: 6. Germline lookup yields CDR1 MDHEN and CDR2 SYDVKM. The CDR3 spells CASGLAGGPDTQYF. In nucleotides, the CDR3 is TGTGCCAGCGGCCTAGCGGGGGGGCCGGATACGCAGTATTTT.

This clonotype has ten or more counts. J is TRBJ1-1 and V is TRBV3-1, with TRBD1 identical over 8 bases. With V trimmed by 5 bases and J by 3 bases, 8 bases remained unmatched. CDR3 length: 15 amino acids. Looked up from germline, CDR1 is LGHDT and CDR2 is YNNKEL (reference sequence). In nucleotides, the CDR3 is TGTGCCAGCAGCTCGAAGGACAGGGTGCACACTGAAGCTTTCTTT. Its protein is CASSSKDRVHTEAFF.

Many counts were recorded for this clonotype. V and J are TRBV28 and TRBJ1-1; maybe TRBD1 (5 bases). The CDR3 consists of 13 residues. With 4 bases removed from V and 3 bases from J, the gap between germline ends came to 9 bases. CDR1 is MDHEN, CDR2 SYDVKM, per germline. The CDR3 sequence is CASSSTADTEAFF. Here the CDR3 DNA reads TGTGCCAGCAGTTCGACAGCCGACACTGAAGCTTTCTTT. The variable domain in full, with the rest retrieved from reference TRBV28 and TRBJ1-1, is DVKVTQSSRYLVKRTGEKVFLECVQDMDHENMFWYRQDPGLGLRLIYFSYDVKMKEKGDIPEGYSVSREKKERFSLILESASTNQTSMYLCASSSTADTEAFFGQGTRLTVV.

The DNA for the CDR3 is TGTGCCAGCAGCCAGGCGCAGGGGCCGAACTATGGCTACACCTTC. Amino acid sequence: CASSQAQGPNYGYTF. This chain links TRBV4-2 with TRBJ1-2; perhaps TRBD1 as D (6 bases). Germline V CDR1 and CDR2: LGHNA, YNFKEQ. Trimming stripped 3 bases from V and 2 bases from J, with 13 bases between. The CDR3 extends over 15 amino acids.

This sequence joins TRBV20-1 and TRBJ2-5, with 8 bases that match TRBD2. Germline V gives CDR1 DFQATT, CDR2 SNEGSKA (reference sequence). This CDR3 spans 14 amino acids. V lost 3 bases and J lost 5; bases outside the gene matches: 8. CDR3 sequence reads: CSASSFSGDETQYF. CDR3 nucleotides: TGCAGTGCTAGTTCCTTTAGCGGGGATGAGACCCAGTACTTC.

This clonotype was seen many times. This chain uses TRBV29-1 with TRBJ2-3; D not certain. V was shortened by 8 bases and J by 2 bases, with 14 bases between the two germline ends. Per germline, CDR1 SQVTM and CDR2 ANQGSEA. This CDR3 has 13 residues. The CDR3 is CSSDLGPTDTQYF. CDR3 DNA: TGCAGCTCTGACTTGGGCCCCACAGATACGCAGTATTTT.

This clonotype was detected only a few times. One end of the junction is discordant with germline, which a read error may explain. The chain carries TRBV6-1 and TRBJ2-5; D is possibly TRBD2 (5 bases). Germline V CDR1 and CDR2: MNHNS, SASEGT. The CDR3 runs to 14 residues. The CDR3: CASSLIFAGETQYF. CDR3 DNA: TGTGCTAGCAGTTTGATATTTGCGGGAGAGACCCAGTACTTC.

This clonotype occurred many times. This sequence joins TRBV25-1 and TRBJ2-2, with D maybe TRBD1 (6 bases). The CDR3 sequence is 15 residues long. The V gene's germline CDR1 is MGHDK and CDR2 SYGVNS. V was cut by 4 bases and J by 1 base, with 10 bases left in between. CDR3 sequence (DNA): TGTGCCAGCAGTGTCGGACAGCAGAACACCGGGGAGCTGTTTTTT. It is translated as CASSVGQQNTGELFF.